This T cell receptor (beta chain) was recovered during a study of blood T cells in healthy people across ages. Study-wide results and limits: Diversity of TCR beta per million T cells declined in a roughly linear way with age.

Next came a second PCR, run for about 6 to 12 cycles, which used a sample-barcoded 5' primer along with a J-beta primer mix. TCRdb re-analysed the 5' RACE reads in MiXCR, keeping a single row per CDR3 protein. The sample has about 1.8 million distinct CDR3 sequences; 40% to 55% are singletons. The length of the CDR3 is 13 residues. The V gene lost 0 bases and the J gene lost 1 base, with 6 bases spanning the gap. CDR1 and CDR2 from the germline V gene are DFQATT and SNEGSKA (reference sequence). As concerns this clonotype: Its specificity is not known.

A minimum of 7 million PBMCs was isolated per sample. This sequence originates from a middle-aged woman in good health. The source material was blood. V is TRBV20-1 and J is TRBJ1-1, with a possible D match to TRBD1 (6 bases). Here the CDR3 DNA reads TGCAGTGCTAGAGAAGGGGGGAACACTGAAGCTTTCTTT. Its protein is CSAREGGNTEAFF.